The entry below gives a single T cell receptor beta chain sequence along with its context. CDR1 is KGHSH, CDR2 LQKENI, per germline. This CDR3 spans 15 amino acids. With 3 bases removed from V and 0 bases from J, the gap between germline ends came to 8 bases. In the original processing: Using reference gene primer amplification, nucleated cell counts were estimated. Data came from immunoSEQ multiplex PCR; TCRdb stores just in-frame clones and leaves some out. V and J calls and clone size follow that table, whereas D and trimming were derived from the DNA. The repertoire holds 150,000 to 200,000 clones, with around 85% as singletons. These data are taken from a study of blood T cell repertoires in COVID-19. Study background: Sites across the United States, Italy and Spain contributed samples from acute and convalescent COVID-19. Sources were T cells, B-cell-depleted T cells, or PBMCs; the material itself was cDNA or gDNA.

V usage is TRBV18 and J usage is TRBJ1-4; no clear D. Specimen: peripheral blood. This TCR came from a man in his fifties with active or convalescent COVID-19. The CDR3, as DNA: TGTGCCAGCTCACCGCAAGGAGCAACTAATGAAAAACTGTTTTTT. Encoded protein: CASSPQGATNEKLFF.